The 27 T cell receptor beta chains given below trace back to one sample, sequenced in a study of cytomegalovirus exposure and HLA in healthy donors. Both 60 Vbeta primers and 13 Jbeta primers went into the PCR. The assay was immunoSEQ multiplex PCR, and TCRdb's table has in-frame clones only and misses some. The sample contains about 89,000 clones, roughly three quarters of which appear only once. The sample was PBMCs. The receptor set was obtained from a male donor in good health and CMV-seronegative.

V and J are TRBV28 and TRBJ2-3; D is perhaps TRBD1 (5 bases). CDR3 length: 13 residues. Between the trimmed V and J ends, which lost 8 bases and 2 bases, there was a span of 11 bases. Germline values: CDR1 MDHEN, CDR2 SYDVKM. DNA for the CDR3: TGTGCCAGCCGACAGTTGCACACAGATACGCAGTATTTT. It translates to CASRQLHTDTQYF.

The genes are TRBV28 and TRBJ2-7; D is perhaps TRBD1 (6 bases). Deletions cut 6 bases from V and 3 bases from J, with 18 bases between. Germline assignment: CDR1 MDHEN and CDR2 SYDVKM. The CDR3 has 15 amino acids. In DNA form, the CDR3 reads TGTGCCAGCAGCCCCCCCGACAGGAACAACTACGAGCAGTACTTC. It codes for CASSPPDRNNYEQYF.

This clone showed up just a few times. This sequence joins TRBV10-1 and TRBJ2-7; maybe TRBD2 (5 bases). Germline V gene sequence: CDR1 WNHNN, CDR2 SYGVQD (reference sequence). The CDR3 spans 14 residues. The ends were cut back, 8 bases at V and 5 bases at J, with 19 bases in the middle. This CDR3 reads CASSTRTARDEQYF. CDR3 nucleotide sequence: TGCGCCAGCTCTACGAGGACTGCCCGGGACGAGCAGTACTTC.

The gene calls are TRBV7-2 and TRBJ1-2, with 11 bases fitting TRBD1. The CDR3 length is 15 residues. The V segment lost 5 bases and the J segment 2 bases; nucleotides outside the gene matches: 4. CDR1 is SGHTA and CDR2 is FQGNSA in the germline V gene. The CDR3 nucleotides are TGTGCCAGCAGCGCCGGGACAGGGGGGAACTATGGCTACACCTTC. Its protein product is CASSAGTGGNYGYTF.

This clone has only one observation. This rearrangement joins TRBV19 to TRBJ1-1; D is unclear. Per the germline V gene, CDR1 is LNHDA and CDR2 is SQIVND (reference sequence). V was shortened by 7 bases and J by 2 bases, with 20 bases between the two germline ends. The CDR3 is 16 residues long. CDR3: CASILGRVFRNTEAFF. The CDR3 nucleotides are TGTGCCAGTATATTGGGTCGGGTTTTCCGAAACACTGAAGCTTTCTTT.

This clone has a handful of counts. The chain couples TRBV5-4 to TRBJ2-3; maybe TRBD1 (5 bases). V lost 3 bases and J 4 bases, leaving 9 bases between the germline ends. This CDR3 has 13 amino acids. In germline, CDR1 is SGHNT, CDR2 YYREEE (reference sequence). The CDR3 DNA follows: TGTGCCAGCAGCTCCCAGACAGCAGATACGCAGTATTTT. Its protein is CASSSQTADTQYF.

V is TRBV2 and J is TRBJ1-5; D gene unclear. This CDR3 contains 12 residues. V shed 6 bases and J shed 4 bases, with 7 bases lying between them. Germline-derived CDR1 and CDR2 are SNHLY and FYNNEI. CDR3 protein: CASSPENQPQHF. DNA of the CDR3: TGTGCCAGCAGCCCCGAGAATCAGCCCCAGCATTTT.

This clone was picked up one time. The CDR3 protein is CASTGGKNTEAFF. Written as DNA, the CDR3 is TGTGCCAGCACGGGGGGGAAGAACACTGAAGCTTTCTTT. The V gene is TRBV2, the J gene TRBJ1-1, with D perhaps matching TRBD1 (5 bases). The CDR3 is 13 residues long. Trimming stripped 7 bases from V and 1 base from J, with 10 bases between. CDR1 and CDR2 (germline): SNHLY, FYNNEI.

The genes are TRBV27 and TRBJ1-4, with D unclear. The V end was cut by 5 bases, the J end by 2 bases, with 15 bases between. The germline V gene encodes CDR1 MNHEY and CDR2 SMNVEV (reference sequence). The CDR3 spans 16 residues. The CDR3 DNA reads as TGTGCCAGCAGTCCGGGAGTTGTTTTTACTAATGAAAAACTGTTTTTT. This codes for CASSPGVVFTNEKLFF.

This chain uses TRBV5-4 with TRBJ2-1, with TRBD2 identical over 9 bases. The germline gives CDR1 SGHNT, CDR2 YYREEE (reference sequence). V shed 1 base and J 8 bases; nucleotides not matched to a gene: 4. The CDR3 has 14 residues. CDR3 loop: CASSLPRTSDEQFF. The CDR3 nucleotides are TGTGCCAGCAGCTTGCCCCGGACTAGCGATGAGCAGTTCTTC.

The chain couples TRBV5-8 to TRBJ2-1, with TRBD1 matching 7 bases. CDR3 length: 13 residues. Germline CDR1 reads SGHTS; CDR2 reads YDEGEE. V shed 4 bases, J shed 9 bases, and the junction held 7 bases outside the gene matches. This chain's CDR3 is CASSKGTASEQFF. CDR3 in DNA: TGTGCCAGCAGCAAAGGGACAGCAAGTGAGCAGTTCTTC.

J is TRBJ1-5 and V is TRBV5-1; unclear D gene. V lost 4 bases, J lost 2 bases, and 13 bases lay in between. The CDR3 covers 15 residues. Germline V gene data show CDR1 as SGHRS and CDR2 as YFSETQ. In nucleotides, the CDR3 is TGCGCCAGCAGCCCCGGTACCGTGGGCAATCAGCCCCAGCATTTT. It codes for CASSPGTVGNQPQHF.

The rearrangement links TRBV5-6 to TRBJ2-5; 10 nucleotides match TRBD1. Matching the DNA end better, TRBJ2-7 makes the J call doubtful. Germline V lookup: CDR1 SGHDT, CDR2 YYEEEE. The CDR3 is made up of 16 amino acids. CDR3 protein: CASSAAGTGDPYEQYF. The DNA of the CDR3 is TGTGCCAGCAGCGCCGCCGGGACAGGGGATCCCTACGAGCAGTACTTC.

The count of this clone is one. V and J are TRBV18 and TRBJ2-3; 9 nucleotides line up with TRBD1. Germline loops: CDR1 KGHSH, CDR2 LQKENI. The J segment lost 0 bases and the V segment lost 6 bases, leaving 10 bases of the junction unmatched. The CDR3 length is 17 residues. CDR3 nucleotide sequence: TGTGCCAGCTCCCCTATTTGGGGGACAGGGAGCACAGATACGCAGTATTTT. Encoded protein: CASSPIWGTGSTDTQYF.

The chain is built from TRBV6-5 and TRBJ1-1; possibly TRBD1 for D (5 bases). V was cut by 7 bases and J by 4 bases, with 16 bases left in between. Germline V gene data show CDR1 as MNHEY and CDR2 as SVGAGI. This CDR3 is 14 amino acids long. CDR3 DNA sequence: TGTGCCAGCATCCGAACTCCCGGGGGCACTGAAGCTTTCTTT. Protein sequence: CASIRTPGGTEAFF.

The rearrangement joins TRBV7-3 to TRBJ2-3; no firm D call. The CDR3 totals 15 residues. V was shortened by 0 bases and J by 0 bases, with 7 bases between the two germline ends. Germline CDR1 is SGHTA and CDR2 is FQGTGA. The CDR3 loop reads CASSLTYSSTDTQYF. DNA for the CDR3: TGTGCCAGCAGCTTAACGTACTCTAGCACAGATACGCAGTATTTT.

The CDR3 sequence: CASSVGGGTYNEQFF. The CDR3 DNA is TGTGCCAGCAGCGTAGGGGGGGGCACCTACAATGAGCAGTTCTTC. This rearrangement joins TRBV9 to TRBJ2-1, with a tentative D call TRBD2 (7 bases). The CDR3 sequence is 15 residues long. V gave up 0 bases and J gave up 2 bases, with 9 bases separating them. The germline V gene has CDR1 SGDLS and CDR2 YYNGEE.

This clone was seen more than once but under ten times. The gene calls are TRBV5-1 and TRBJ2-5; the D is unclear. From germline, CDR1 is SGHRS and CDR2 YFSETQ. The CDR3 sequence is 11 residues long. Trimming pared 4 bases from V and 2 bases from J, leaving 3 bases between. The CDR3: CASSVQETQYF. The CDR3 nucleotides read TGCGCCAGCAGCGTACAAGAGACCCAGTACTTC.

CDR3 residues: CASSDLRGTEQYF. CDR3 bases: TGTGCCAGCAGCGATCTCCGGGGGACCGAGCAGTACTTC. This chain joins TRBV7-7 and TRBJ2-7; TRBD2 might be the D (6 bases). This CDR3 region has 13 residues. Trimming cost V 5 bases and J 6 bases, with 14 bases left between them. Per germline, CDR1 SSHAT and CDR2 FNYEAQ (reference sequence).

V gene TRBV5-6 combines with J gene TRBJ2-4; possibly TRBD1 for D (5 bases). V was clipped by 3 bases and J by 6 bases, with 16 bases between them. The germline CDR1 and CDR2 sequences are SGHDT and YYEEEE. There are 15 residues in the CDR3. CDR3 coding DNA: TGTGCCAGCAGCTGGACCCCATGGCAGGGAAACATTCAGTACTTC. It encodes CASSWTPWQGNIQYF.

The V gene is TRBV27, the J gene TRBJ2-5, with TRBD2 matching 14 bases. V lost 5 bases and J lost 5; bases outside the gene matches: 7. This CDR3 is built from 16 residues. Germline lookup yields CDR1 MNHEY and CDR2 SMNVEV (reference sequence). CDR3 in DNA: TGTGCCAGCAGTCCAGGGACTAGCGGGAGATCGGAGACCCAGTACTTC. Protein product: CASSPGTSGRSETQYF.

The chain couples TRBV29-1 to TRBJ1-3, with 10 bases that match TRBD1. CDR3 length: 14 amino acids. After removal of 7 bases from V and 0 bases from J, the junction contained 3 bases not matched to a gene. Germline CDR1 reads SQVTM; CDR2 reads ANQGSEA. CDR3 DNA sequence: TGCAGCGCGGGACAGGGGAGCTCTGGAAACACCATATATTTT. This encodes CSAGQGSSGNTIYF.

This clone was detected only once. The CDR3 region is CASNFQAANTGELFF. In nucleotides, the CDR3 is TGCGCCAGCAATTTCCAGGCAGCAAACACCGGGGAGCTGTTTTTT. This rearrangement joins TRBV5-1 to TRBJ2-2; D unclear. Trimming removed 6 bases at V and 2 bases at J, with 14 bases between. Germline assignment: CDR1 SGHRS and CDR2 YFSETQ. The CDR3 covers 15 residues.

This sequence joins TRBV7-6 and TRBJ1-4, with a possible D match to TRBD1 (6 bases). Trimming removed 8 bases at V and 7 bases at J, with 14 bases between. The CDR3 sequence is 13 residues long. Germline lookup yields CDR1 SGHVS and CDR2 FNYEAQ. The CDR3 DNA reads TGTGCCAGCTCTCAGGGGTCTAGTGAAAAACTGTTTTTT. This sequence encodes CASSQGSSEKLFF.

As regards this clone: One junction end disagrees with the germline gene, perhaps due to a read error. The rearrangement links TRBV5-4 to TRBJ2-5; TRBD2 matches 13 bases. The CDR3 is 16 residues long. Germline CDR1 and CDR2: SGHNT and YYREEE (reference sequence). The CDR3 DNA follows: TGTGCCGGCAGCCCCGGGACTAGCGGGGTACAAGAGACCCAGTACTTC. This translates into CAGSPGTSGVQETQYF.

In this sample, this clone turned up a few times. This chain joins TRBV7-2 and TRBJ2-5; D not certain. The J call may be in error: the DNA end matches TRBJ2-7 better. Germline V gene sequence: CDR1 SGHTA, CDR2 FQGNSA. CDR3 length equals 12 residues. In DNA, the CDR3 is TGTGCCAGCAGCCCCTCTTTTCGCGAGCAGTACTTC. Protein: CASSPSFREQYF.

This sequence joins TRBV19 and TRBJ1-5; 10 nucleotides agree with TRBD1. The CDR3 has 15 amino acids. Losses at the gene ends were 9 bases for V and 0 bases for J; bases not matched to a gene: 5. Germline V CDR1 and CDR2: LNHDA, SQIVND (reference sequence). The CDR3 protein is CASRDRGYSNQPQHF. The CDR3, as DNA: TGTGCCAGCCGGGACAGGGGCTATAGCAATCAGCCCCAGCATTTT.